The rows below give T cell receptor beta chains drawn from one sample of a study of blood T cell repertoires in COVID-19. Generated by immunoSEQ multiplex PCR, the TCRdb table keeps only in-frame clones and is missing some. The sample lists about 160,000 clones; around nine tenths were seen once. The sequencing input was peripheral blood. These receptors were taken from a woman aged 70-85 years with COVID-19, enrolled during active disease. CDR3s leave out the opening cysteine and the closing phenylalanine or tryptophan. D genes are given only for firm matches.

J: TRBJ2-7; D: TRBD1; V: TRBV6-6; CDR3: ASSPGQVSEQY
J: TRBJ2-7; D: NA; V: TRBV4-2; CDR3: ASSQTQGEQY
J: TRBJ1-5; D: NA; V: TRBV15; CDR3: ATSSTSGVGNQPQH
J: TRBJ2-5; D: NA; V: TRBV28; CDR3: ASSPTGAVKEETQY
J: TRBJ2-2; D: TRBD2; V: TRBV4-1; CDR3: ASSREISGGAGTGELF
J: TRBJ2-3; D: NA; V: TRBV28; CDR3: ASSHFRPQAEGPDTQY
J: TRBJ2-2; D: TRBD1; V: TRBV7-3; CDR3: ASSPNGDSSTGELF
J: TRBJ2-5; D: NA; V: TRBV5-1; CDR3: ASSSPRSQETQY
J: TRBJ1-2; D: NA; V: TRBV18; CDR3: ASSPGQPVILGVGYT
J: TRBJ2-1; D: NA; V: TRBV29-1; CDR3: SVAATEVYNEQF
J: TRBJ1-3; D: TRBD1; V: TRBV7-9; CDR3: ARDRVGDTIY
J: TRBJ1-2; D: NA; V: TRBV28; CDR3: ASSLLSAGYNYGYT
J: TRBJ2-5; D: TRBD2; V: TRBV28; CDR3: ASTTSGGQETQY
J: TRBJ1-2; D: NA; V: TRBV6-2/TRBV6-3; CDR3: ASSYGGRGYGYT
J: TRBJ1-1; D: NA; V: TRBV28; CDR3: ASSLYTGVNTEAF
J: TRBJ2-3; D: TRBD1; V: TRBV5-1; CDR3: ASSPPPTGGDTDTQY
J: TRBJ1-6; D: TRBD1; V: TRBV9; CDR3: ASNRDSSYNSPLH
J: TRBJ1-2; D: NA; V: TRBV7-2; CDR3: ASSRGTTYGYT
J: TRBJ2-1; D: NA; V: TRBV21-1; CDR3: ASTGGGFYNEQF
J: TRBJ1-5; D: TRBD1; V: TRBV2; CDR3: ASKLTGGIQPQH
J: TRBJ2-5; D: NA; V: TRBV13; CDR3: ASSLDQGGLETQY
J: TRBJ1-1; D: TRBD1; V: TRBV27; CDR3: ASSLPGGSEAF
J: TRBJ1-5; D: TRBD1; V: TRBV6-1; CDR3: ASSESYSAGGYQPQH
J: TRBJ1-2; D: TRBD1; V: TRBV6-5; CDR3: ASSYEPGQIYGYT
J: TRBJ2-3; D: TRBD2; V: TRBV5-1; CDR3: ASSPSRTGGADTQY
J: TRBJ1-2; D: TRBD1; V: TRBV10-1; CDR3: ASSGEQGGDYGYT
J: TRBJ2-7; D: TRBD1; V: TRBV30; CDR3: AWGTGTGAVEQY
J: TRBJ1-1; D: TRBD1; V: TRBV7-8; CDR3: ASSPRTRTGTEAF
J: TRBJ1-1; D: TRBD1; V: TRBV5-4; CDR3: ASSQDRVEAF
J: TRBJ2-5; D: TRBD2; V: TRBV18; CDR3: ASSPGLEQETQY
J: TRBJ2-3; D: NA; V: TRBV5-1; CDR3: ASSLEGRVVDTQY
J: TRBJ1-5; D: TRBD1; V: TRBV6-5; CDR3: ASRRTGERQPQH
J: TRBJ1-2; D: NA; V: TRBV30; CDR3: AWSPGHQPNYGYT
J: TRBJ2-3; D: NA; V: TRBV12-3/TRBV12-4; CDR3: ASRSVWDTQY
J: TRBJ2-7; D: TRBD1; V: TRBV19; CDR3: ASSSQTGGLYEQY
J: TRBJ1-1; D: NA; V: TRBV24-1; CDR3: ATSEAGLGEAF
J: TRBJ2-7; D: TRBD2; V: TRBV9; CDR3: ASSVAGGHAEQY
J: TRBJ1-2; D: TRBD1; V: TRBV15; CDR3: ATSRPGQGRYGYT
J: TRBJ2-3; D: TRBD1; V: TRBV24-1; CDR3: ATSDPATPGQGHTDTQY
J: TRBJ1-6; D: TRBD1; V: TRBV2; CDR3: ARQGPDLYNSPLH
J: TRBJ2-3; D: NA; V: TRBV27; CDR3: ASSPQQGRTDTQY
J: TRBJ1-5; D: TRBD1; V: TRBV19; CDR3: ASSFRTGGGGNQPQH
J: TRBJ1-1; D: TRBD1; V: TRBV3-1/TRBV3-2; CDR3: ASRLTGGTEAF
J: TRBJ1-4; D: NA; V: TRBV25-1; CDR3: ASHRGSNEKLF
J: TRBJ1-5; D: NA; V: TRBV4-1; CDR3: ASSPSLYQPQH
J: TRBJ2-5; D: NA; V: TRBV5-1; CDR3: ASSLGRERETQY
J: TRBJ1-5; D: NA; V: TRBV30; CDR3: AWSMGRSNQPQH
J: TRBJ2-3; D: TRBD2; V: TRBV19; CDR3: ASSIGAGGIGTDTQY
J: TRBJ2-7; D: TRBD1; V: TRBV15; CDR3: ATKQGTGGSHEQY
J: TRBJ2-2; D: TRBD2; V: TRBV11-2; CDR3: ASSFRAGAGGELF
J: TRBJ2-5; D: NA; V: TRBV7-3; CDR3: ASKRAGEETQY
J: TRBJ1-1; D: NA; V: TRBV3-1/TRBV3-2; CDR3: ASSPSSTEAF
J: TRBJ1-4; D: NA; V: TRBV5-1; CDR3: ASSERSEEKLF
J: TRBJ1-2; D: NA; V: TRBV5-1; CDR3: ASSPNRGADGYT
J: TRBJ2-5; D: TRBD1; V: TRBV7-9; CDR3: ASVRDSQETQY